This T cell receptor (beta chain) comes out of a study of T cell responses to AZD1222 COVID-19 vaccine. The germline V gene has CDR1 MDHEN and CDR2 SYDVKM. V was cut by 2 bases and J by 4 bases, with 12 bases left in between. CDR3 length: 15 residues. Whole-study results and caveats: An increase in Spike-specific TCR breadth and depth was observed after two AZD1222 doses. Spike regions recognized by vaccine-associated CD4 TCRs spanned the protein, led by 160-218 and 743-854. Clonal diversity was possibly underestimated; the donors were predominantly white British and more often female. Baseline serology detected seropositivity in only six AZD1222 recipients.

Remarks on this clone: The antigen is unknown.

TCRdb keeps only in-frame clones here, not all; method: immunoSEQ multiplex PCR. The sample lists 150,000 to 200,000 clones; roughly 87% were seen once. The V call is TRBV28, the J call TRBJ1-3, with TRBD1 as a possible D gene (6 bases). This clonotype was sampled from an adult who received the AZD1222 COVID-19 vaccine. This specimen consisted of peripheral blood, obtained 28 days after the second AZD1222 dose. CDR3 sequence (DNA): TGTGCCAGCAGTTTAGGGGGGGCGCGCGGAAACACCATATATTTT. Translated: CASSLGGARGNTIYF.